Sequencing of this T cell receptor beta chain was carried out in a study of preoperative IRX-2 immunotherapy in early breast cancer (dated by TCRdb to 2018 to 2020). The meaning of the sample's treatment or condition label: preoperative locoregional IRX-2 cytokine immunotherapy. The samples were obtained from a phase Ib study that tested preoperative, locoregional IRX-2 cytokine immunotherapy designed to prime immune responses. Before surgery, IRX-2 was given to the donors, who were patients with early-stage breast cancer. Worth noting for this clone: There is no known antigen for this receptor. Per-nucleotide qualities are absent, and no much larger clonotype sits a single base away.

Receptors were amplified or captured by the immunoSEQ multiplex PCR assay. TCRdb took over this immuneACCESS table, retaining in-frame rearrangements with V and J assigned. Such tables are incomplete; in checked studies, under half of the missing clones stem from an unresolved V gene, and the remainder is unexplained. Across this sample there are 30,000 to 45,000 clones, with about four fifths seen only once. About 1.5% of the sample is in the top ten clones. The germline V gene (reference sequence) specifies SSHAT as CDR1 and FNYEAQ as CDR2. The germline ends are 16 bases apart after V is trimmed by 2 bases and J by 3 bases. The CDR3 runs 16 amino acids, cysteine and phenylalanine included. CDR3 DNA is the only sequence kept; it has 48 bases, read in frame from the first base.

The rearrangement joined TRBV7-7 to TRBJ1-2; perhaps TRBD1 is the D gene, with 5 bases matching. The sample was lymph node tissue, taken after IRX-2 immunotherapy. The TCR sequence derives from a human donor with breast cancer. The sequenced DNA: TGTGCCAGCAGCTTAACAGGACCCCCCCGGCACTATGGCTACACCTTC. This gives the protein CASSLTGPPRHYGYTF. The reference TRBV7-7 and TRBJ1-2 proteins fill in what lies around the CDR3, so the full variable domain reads GAGVSQSPRYKVTKRGQDVTLRCDPISSHATLYWYQQALGQGPEFLTYFNYEAQPDKSGLPSDRFSAERPEGSISTLTIQRTEQRDSAMYRCASSLTGPPRHYGYTFGSGTRLTVV.